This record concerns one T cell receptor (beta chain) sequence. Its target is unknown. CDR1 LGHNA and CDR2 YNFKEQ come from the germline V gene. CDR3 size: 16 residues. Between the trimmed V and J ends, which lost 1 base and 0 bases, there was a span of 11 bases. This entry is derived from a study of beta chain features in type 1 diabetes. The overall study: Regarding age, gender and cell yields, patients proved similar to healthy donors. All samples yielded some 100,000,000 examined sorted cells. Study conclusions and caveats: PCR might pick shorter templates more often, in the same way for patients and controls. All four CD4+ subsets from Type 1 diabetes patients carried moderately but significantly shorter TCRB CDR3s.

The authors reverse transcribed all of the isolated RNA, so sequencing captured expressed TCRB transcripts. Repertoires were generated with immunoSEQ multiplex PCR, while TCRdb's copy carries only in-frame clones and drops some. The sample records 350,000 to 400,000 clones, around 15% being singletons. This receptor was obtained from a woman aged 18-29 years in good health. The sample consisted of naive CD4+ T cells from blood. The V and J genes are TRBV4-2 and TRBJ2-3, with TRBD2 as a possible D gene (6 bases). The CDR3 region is CASSQVGGTSTDTQYF. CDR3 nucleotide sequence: TGTGCCAGCAGCCAAGTTGGCGGGACTAGCACAGATACGCAGTATTTT.